These 29 T cell receptor beta chains share one sample of origin, sequenced in a study of blood T cell repertoires in COVID-19 (dated by TCRdb to about 2020). The library was obtained by the immunoSEQ multiplex PCR assay. TCRdb carries this immuneACCESS record with in-frame sequences only. Its versions omit some clonotypes, under half of them owing to an unresolved V gene in the studies checked, with the rest unexplained. The sample table lists roughly 30,000 clones, about 90% of them with a count of one. About 1.4% of the sample is held by the ten biggest clonotypes. Sequencing was done on a sample of peripheral blood. The origin of the receptors is a man aged 55 to 70 with active COVID-19.

The CDR3 DNA reads TGTGCCAGTAGTGAAGTAGCGGGGCTCACCGGGGAGCTGTTTTTT. This encodes CASSEVAGLTGELFF. The J gene is TRBJ2-2, the V gene TRBV19, with 8 nucleotides matching TRBD2. The CDR3 length is 15 residues. V lost 5 bases, J lost 4 bases, and 6 bases stayed unmatched. CDR1 is LNHDA and CDR2 is SQIVND in the germline V gene (reference sequence).

This clone was picked up a small number of times. This chain links TRBV5-1 with TRBJ1-1; 7 nucleotides match TRBD1. The CDR3 totals 14 residues. With V trimmed by 3 bases and J by 1 base, 3 bases remained unmatched. Germline-derived CDR1 and CDR2 are SGHRS and YFSETQ. In DNA form, the CDR3 reads TGCGCCAGCAGCTGGGGACAGACGAACACTGAAGCTTTCTTT. This encodes CASSWGQTNTEAFF.

This chain joins TRBV19 and TRBJ2-3; the match to TRBD2 covers 11 bases. This CDR3 region has 15 residues. CDR1 is LNHDA and CDR2 is SQIVND in the germline V gene (reference sequence). Unmatched junction bases numbered 4, after V lost 6 bases and J lost 2 bases. Written as DNA, the CDR3 is TGTGCCAGTAGGGCGACTAGCGGGGCCACAGATACGCAGTATTTT. It specifies CASRATSGATDTQYF.

This chain connects TRBV11-2 to TRBJ1-2, with D maybe TRBD1 (6 bases). Germline-derived CDR1 and CDR2 are SGHAT and FQNNGV. The CDR3 runs 15 residues. The ends were cut back, 2 bases at V and 4 bases at J, with 14 bases in the middle. This CDR3 is CASSLTTGSSYGYTF. CDR3 DNA sequence: TGTGCCAGCAGCTTAACCACAGGGTCCAGCTATGGCTACACCTTC. The full variable domain, completed using reference TRBV11-2 and TRBJ1-2, is EAGVAQSPRYKIIEKRQSVAFWCNPISGHATLYWYQQILGQGPKLLIQFQNNGVVDDSQLPKDRFSAERLKGVDSTLKIQPAKLEDSAVYLCASSLTTGSSYGYTFGSGTRLTVV.

This chain joins TRBV2 and TRBJ2-7, with a tentative D call TRBD1 (5 bases). Germline V gene data show CDR1 as SNHLY and CDR2 as FYNNEI. This CDR3 is 14 amino acids long. Trimming shortened V by 3 bases and J by 3 bases, and 12 bases separated the two germline ends. The CDR3 DNA sequence: TGTGCCAGCAGTGAGGGGCCCCTTTTCTACGAGCAGTACTTC. It yields the protein CASSEGPLFYEQYF.

CDR3 coding DNA: TGTGCCAGCAGACCACGGGGTTACCACAATGAGCAGTTCTTC. The encoded protein is CASRPRGYHNEQFF. V is TRBV7-2 and J is TRBJ2-1; TRBD2 is a possible D gene (5 bases). Deletions cut 6 bases from V and 5 bases from J, with 14 bases between. The CDR3 spans 14 residues. In germline, CDR1 is SGHTA, CDR2 FQGNSA.

The chain has TRBV5-4 and TRBJ1-1; D is undetermined. This CDR3 has 15 residues. The V end lost 7 bases, the J end lost 3 bases, and 19 bases lay between the germline ends. Germline CDR1 reads SGHNT; CDR2 reads YYREEE (reference sequence). The CDR3 region is CASRASLPLDTEAFF. CDR3 DNA sequence: TGTGCCAGCCGAGCATCCCTGCCCCTGGACACTGAAGCTTTCTTT.

The chain carries TRBV6-5 and TRBJ1-2, with D uncertain. The CDR3 length is 15 residues. Germline V lookup: CDR1 MNHEY, CDR2 SVGAGI. V shed 5 bases and J shed 4 bases, with 17 bases lying between them. As DNA, the CDR3 is TGTGCCAGCAGTCCGACATTCGGGGATGTCTATGGCTACACCTTC. Translated: CASSPTFGDVYGYTF.

The rearrangement joins TRBV5-1 to TRBJ2-1, with 13 bases fitting TRBD2. With 3 bases clipped from V and 4 bases from J, the junction kept 1 base outside the gene matches. Germline V gives CDR1 SGHRS, CDR2 YFSETQ. This CDR3 comprises 15 residues. CDR3 nucleotides: TGCGCCAGCAGCTCGGGACTAGCGGGGTACAATGAGCAGTTCTTC. It codes for CASSSGLAGYNEQFF.

This clone occurred a few times. The chain is built from TRBV14 and TRBJ1-6; D is perhaps TRBD1 (5 bases). The V gene's germline CDR1 is SGHDN and CDR2 FVKESK. V lost 5 bases, J lost 6 bases, and 11 bases lay in between. The CDR3 is 14 residues long. CDR3 nucleotides: TGTGCCAGCAGCGTTGCAGGGTCTAATTCACCCCTCCACTTT. This codes for CASSVAGSNSPLHF. Using reference TRBV14 and TRBJ1-6 for the parts outside the CDR3, the full variable domain is EAGVTQFPSHSVIEKGQTVTLRCDPISGHDNLYWYRRVMGKEIKFLLHFVKESKQDESGMPNNRFLAERTGGTYSTLKVQPAELEDSGVYFCASSVAGSNSPLHFGNGTRLTVT.

The chain uses TRBV7-2 and TRBJ2-3; D not certain. The V end lost 5 bases, the J end lost 0 bases, and 12 bases lay between the germline ends. The CDR3 length is 15 residues. Germline CDR1 SGHTA, CDR2 FQGNSA. CDR3 amino acids: CASSPELPSTDTQYF. CDR3 sequence (DNA): TGTGCCAGCAGCCCTGAACTTCCTAGCACAGATACGCAGTATTTT. Filled out from reference TRBV7-2 and TRBJ2-3, the complete variable domain reads GAGVSQSPSNKVTEKGKDVELRCDPISGHTALYWYRQSLGQGLEFLIYFQGNSAPDKSGLPSDRFSAERTGGSVSTLTIQRTQQEDSAVYLCASSPELPSTDTQYFGPGTRLTVL.

In this sample, this clone turned up once. The chain is built from TRBV5-5 and TRBJ2-7, with D perhaps TRBD1 (6 bases). Trimming took off 0 bases at V and 6 bases at J, with 13 bases between the two ends. Germline V lookup: CDR1 SGHKS, CDR2 YYEKEE (reference sequence). This CDR3 spans 14 amino acids. This CDR3 is CASSLGQGFSEQYF. The CDR3 bases are TGTGCCAGCAGCTTGGGTCAGGGGTTCAGCGAGCAGTACTTC.

The chain couples TRBV27 to TRBJ2-3, with TRBD1 as a possible D gene (5 bases). The CDR3 has 13 amino acids. V lost 6 bases to trimming and J lost 2 bases, with 9 bases between them. Per the germline V gene, CDR1 is MNHEY and CDR2 is SMNVEV (reference sequence). CDR3 amino acids: CASSRQYTDTQYF. The CDR3 DNA is TGTGCCAGCAGCCGACAGTACACAGATACGCAGTATTTT.

This clone has a single count. This chain connects TRBV27 to TRBJ1-1; D is undetermined. The V gene lost 1 base and the J gene lost 3 bases, with 12 bases spanning the gap. This CDR3 is built from 15 residues. Per the germline V gene, CDR1 is MNHEY and CDR2 is SMNVEV (reference sequence). The CDR3 region is CASSLYGNRDTEAFF. The DNA for the CDR3 is TGTGCCAGCAGTTTATACGGGAACCGGGACACTGAAGCTTTCTTT.

As concerns this clone: This likely comes from a read error, as the CDR3 has no conserved phenylalanine or tryptophan at its end. This chain links TRBV3-1 (or the pseudogene TRBV3-2) with TRBJ1-2; 8 bases fit TRBD1. Per germline, CDR1 LGHDT and CDR2 YNNKEL (reference sequence). V trimming: 4 bases; J trimming: 5 bases; junction bases outside the gene matches: 9. There are 15 residues in the CDR3. The CDR3: CASSPSGQGGYGYTL. The CDR3 nucleotides read TGTGCCAGCAGCCCCAGCGGACAGGGAGGGTATGGCTACACCCTC.

The chain has TRBV12-3 or TRBV12-4 and TRBJ1-1; the D gene is possibly TRBD1 (5 bases). CDR3 length: 13 amino acids. Deletions cut 6 bases from V and 4 bases from J, with 12 bases between. For the CDR3, the DNA is TGTGCCAGCAGCCTCGGGGGGGGCACTGAAGCTTTCTTT. It encodes CASSLGGGTEAFF.

The rearrangement links TRBV5-4 to TRBJ1-2; no reliable D call. The germline V gene has CDR1 SGHNT and CDR2 YYREEE (reference sequence). Trimming cost V 3 bases and J 8 bases, with 20 bases left between them. The CDR3 is 15 amino acids. The CDR3 protein is CASSSSGVLGDGYTF. CDR3 DNA sequence: TGTGCCAGCAGCTCTTCAGGTGTTCTTGGTGACGGCTACACCTTC.

This chain joins TRBV4-2 and TRBJ1-1, with D possibly being TRBD1 (5 bases). This CDR3 region has 13 residues. Germline values: CDR1 LGHNA, CDR2 YNFKEQ. V was clipped by 2 bases and J by 5 bases, with 9 bases between them. CDR3 DNA sequence: TGTGCCAGCAGCCAACTTAAGGGGACTGAAGCTTTCTTT. It encodes CASSQLKGTEAFF.

This clone has a handful of counts. DNA of the CDR3: TGTGCCAGCAGCTTAAGAGGGTACACTGAAGCTTTCTTT. This gives the protein CASSLRGYTEAFF. The chain has TRBV11-3 and TRBJ1-1; unclear D gene. The germline V gene encodes CDR1 SGHNT and CDR2 YENEEA. This CDR3 is 13 amino acids long. V was clipped by 2 bases and J by 3 bases, with 7 bases between them.

This clone has only a few counts. This chain joins TRBV25-1 and TRBJ1-5; 9 bases are shared with TRBD1. The CDR3 length is 13 residues. Germline CDR1 and CDR2: MGHDK and SYGVNS. Germline trimming cut 6 bases from V and 4 bases from J; bases unmatched to any gene: 1. This chain's CDR3 is CASRGTGNQPQHF. DNA for the CDR3: TGTGCCAGCAGGGGGACAGGGAATCAGCCCCAGCATTTT.

On this clone: Other nucleotide sequences from this sample produce the same CDR3. This chain connects TRBV18 to TRBJ2-5; D may be TRBD1 (6 bases). Per the germline V gene, CDR1 is KGHSH and CDR2 is LQKENI. With 0 bases removed from V and 5 bases from J, the gap between germline ends came to 10 bases. This CDR3 region has 14 residues. As DNA, the CDR3 is TGTGCCAGCTCACCACCAGGGGGTAGCGAGACCCAGTACTTC. Translation: CASSPPGGSETQYF.

The genes are TRBV7-6 and TRBJ2-1; the match to TRBD2 covers 13 bases. The CDR3 is 18 amino acids. Trimming at V came to 1 base and at J to 7 bases, leaving 10 bases not matched to a gene. Germline CDR1 is SGHVS and CDR2 is FNYEAQ. In DNA form, the CDR3 reads TGTGCCAGCAGCTTAGGGGCCCCTACTAGCGGGGGGGCGAATGAGCAGTTCTTC. It translates to CASSLGAPTSGGANEQFF.

J is TRBJ2-1 and V is TRBV9, with D possibly matching TRBD2 (6 bases). The germline gives CDR1 SGDLS, CDR2 YYNGEE. V was cut by 0 bases and J by 12 bases, with 10 bases left in between. The CDR3 totals 12 residues. CDR3 sequence: CASSVVGGRQFF. CDR3 bases: TGTGCCAGCAGCGTAGTGGGGGGTAGGCAGTTCTTC.

This clone was counted a single time. The rearrangement uses TRBV11-1 and TRBJ2-7, with 11 bases aligning to TRBD1. The V segment lost 5 bases and the J segment 6 bases; nucleotides outside the gene matches: 6. The length of the CDR3 is 14 residues. Germline V gene lookup returns CDR1 SGHAT and CDR2 FQDESV (reference sequence). The CDR3 protein is CASSPGQGAGEQYF. The CDR3 DNA follows: TGTGCCAGCAGCCCCGGACAGGGGGCCGGCGAGCAGTACTTC.

This clone was recorded once. The rearrangement joins TRBV15 to TRBJ1-6; 7 bases agree with TRBD1. There are 15 residues in the CDR3. J lost 8 bases, V lost 3 bases, and 7 bases had no gene match. Germline assignment: CDR1 LNHNV and CDR2 YYDKDF (reference sequence). In DNA form, the CDR3 reads TGTGCCACCAGCAGGAAGGGGGCAACGGATTCACCCCTCCACTTT. This codes for CATSRKGATDSPLHF.

This clone has just one count. V gene TRBV19 combines with J gene TRBJ1-1; D is ambiguous. Trimming removed 3 bases at V and 4 bases at J, with 15 bases between. The CDR3 loop spans 15 amino acids. CDR1 LNHDA and CDR2 SQIVND come from the germline V gene (reference sequence). The CDR3 here is CASSISGSIGTEAFF. Here the CDR3 DNA reads TGTGCCAGTAGTATTTCGGGGAGCATCGGCACTGAAGCTTTCTTT.

Turning to this clone: One end of the junction fails to match germline, which may point to a read error. The V call is TRBV4-1, the J call TRBJ2-1; D is perhaps TRBD1 (6 bases). Germline V gene sequence: CDR1 MGHRA, CDR2 YSYEKL. This CDR3 region has 16 residues. DNA for the CDR3: TGCACCAGCAGCCAAGACAGGCAGAGCTCCTACAATGAGCAGTTCTTC. Translating gives CTSSQDRQSSYNEQFF.

The J gene is TRBJ2-7, the V gene TRBV18; 8 bases fit TRBD1. The germline gives CDR1 KGHSH, CDR2 LQKENI. The CDR3 is made up of 13 amino acids. Trimming took 5 bases from V and 3 from J; bases not matched to a gene: 3. The CDR3: CASSTGTGYEQYF. The CDR3 region has the DNA TGTGCCAGCTCAACCGGGACAGGCTACGAGCAGTACTTC.

The genes are TRBV2 and TRBJ1-1; D gene unclear. Trimming removed 11 bases from V and 1 base from J, with 20 bases in between. The CDR3 spans 15 residues. Germline CDR1 SNHLY, CDR2 FYNNEI. CDR3 nucleotide sequence: TGTGCCTCAACCGTTCCGAAGAGTCCGAACACTGAAGCTTTCTTT. Protein: CASTVPKSPNTEAFF. The variable domain in full, completed from reference TRBV2 and TRBJ1-1, reads EPEVTQTPSHQVTQMGQEVILRCVPISNHLYFYWYRQILGQKVEFLVSFYNNEISEKSEIFDDQFSVERPDGSNFTLKIRSTKLEDSAMYFCASTVPKSPNTEAFFGQGTRLTVV.